The TCR beta chain described here comes from a study of cytomegalovirus exposure and HLA in healthy donors. The CDR3 runs 13 residues. V gave up 8 bases and J gave up 5 bases, with 15 bases separating them. Germline V lookup: CDR1 MDHEN, CDR2 SYDVKM. The PCR employed 60 Vbeta primers together with 13 Jbeta primers. Only in-frame clones appear in the TCRdb table, and some are missing; sequencing was by immunoSEQ multiplex PCR. This sample yields 100,000 to 150,000 clones, of which over 9.5% are seen a single time; around 5% belongs to the top ten. Each donor was healthy, and each was a bone marrow donor.

Sequencing was carried out using PBMCs. The clonotype comes from a woman in her late teens or twenties in good health and CMV-seropositive. The rearrangement links TRBV28 to TRBJ2-5; perhaps TRBD2 as D (7 bases). The CDR3 coding sequence is TGTGCCAGCGGGGGGGCGGGAGCGGAGACCCAGTACTTC. Translation: CASGGAGAETQYF.